The 28 T cell receptor beta chains reported below all come from one sample, sequenced in a study of blood T cell repertoires in COVID-19. Sequencing used immunoSEQ multiplex PCR; TCRdb keeps in-frame clones, though not all of them. The table lists under 250,000 clones, about 84% of them singletons. The sample taken for sequencing was PBMCs or T cells enriched from blood (not recorded which). The source of these receptors is a man aged 25 to 40 with acute COVID-19.

The V gene is TRBV10-3, the J gene TRBJ1-5; D remains ambiguous. CDR1 is ENHRY and CDR2 is SYGVKD in the germline V gene. The CDR3 contains 15 residues. V shed 11 bases and J shed 2 bases, with 19 bases lying between them. The CDR3 protein is CAPRYKSVGNQPQHF. In DNA, the CDR3 is TGTGCCCCCAGGTACAAATCAGTGGGCAATCAGCCCCAGCATTTT.

V gene TRBV7-9 combines with J gene TRBJ2-7; 8 bases fit TRBD1. Germline CDR1 SEHNR, CDR2 FQNEAQ (reference sequence). V dropped 1 base and J dropped 5; count of bases not matched to a gene: 4. This CDR3 has 14 amino acids. The CDR3 loop is CASSLEQGVHEQYF. The CDR3 DNA sequence: TGTGCCAGCAGCTTAGAACAGGGGGTACACGAGCAGTACTTC.

This chain joins TRBV6-6 and TRBJ2-3; TRBD2 matches 8 bases. This CDR3 has 14 amino acids. V lost 4 bases and J lost 1; bases outside the gene matches: 1. Germline CDR1 is MNHNY and CDR2 is SVGAGI (reference sequence). CDR3 loop: CASSSTSGTDTQYF. CDR3 DNA sequence: TGTGCCAGCAGTTCGACTAGCGGCACAGATACGCAGTATTTT.

V gene TRBV6-4 combines with J gene TRBJ2-2, with 7 bases identical to TRBD2. This CDR3 comprises 15 residues. The germline gives CDR1 MRHNA, CDR2 SNTAGT. V lost 10 bases, J lost 2 bases, and 10 bases stayed unmatched. The CDR3 is CATSAAGDNTGELFF. CDR3 nucleotide sequence: TGTGCCACTTCCGCGGCGGGGGACAACACCGGGGAGCTGTTTTTT.

This chain connects TRBV19 to TRBJ1-2; 7 nucleotides line up with TRBD1. This CDR3 region has 15 residues. V trimming: 5 bases; J trimming: 4 bases; junction bases outside the gene matches: 10. Germline V gives CDR1 LNHDA, CDR2 SQIVND (reference sequence). The CDR3 sequence is CASSATGNLGYGYTF. The CDR3 DNA follows: TGTGCCAGTAGTGCGACAGGGAATCTCGGCTATGGCTACACCTTC.

The J gene is TRBJ2-7, the V gene TRBV19, with 7 bases identical to TRBD2. This CDR3 contains 15 residues. Germline CDR1 reads LNHDA; CDR2 reads SQIVND (reference sequence). The junction had 8 bases not matched to a gene; V was cut back by 3 bases and J by 3 bases. In DNA form, the CDR3 reads TGTGCCAGTAGTATGGGACGGGGGGTCGGCTACGAGCAGTACTTC. It translates to CASSMGRGVGYEQYF.

The CDR3 nucleotides read TGTGCCAGCAGTGAGGGGACAGGATGGCTGTTTTTT. Translation: CASSEGTGWLFF. The chain carries TRBV6-1 and TRBJ1-4; 8 bases map to TRBD1. Trimming cost V 3 bases and J 14 bases; bases outside gene matches: 5. From germline, CDR1 is MNHNS and CDR2 SASEGT. The CDR3 has 12 amino acids.

The V gene is TRBV30, the J gene TRBJ2-7, with D perhaps matching TRBD1 (6 bases). This CDR3 contains 13 residues. Per the germline V gene, CDR1 is GTSNPN and CDR2 is SVGIG (reference sequence). V gave up 2 bases and J gave up 6 bases, with 14 bases separating them. The CDR3 sequence: CAWSNAGDGEQYF. Written as DNA, the CDR3 is TGTGCCTGGAGTAACGCAGGGGACGGCGAGCAGTACTTC.

This chain connects TRBV7-3 to TRBJ2-2, with D perhaps TRBD2 (6 bases). Per the germline V gene, CDR1 is SGHTA and CDR2 is FQGTGA. Trimming took 5 bases from V and 8 from J, leaving 15 bases between them. This CDR3 spans 14 amino acids. The CDR3 is CASSVGLRWGELFF. The CDR3 DNA follows: TGTGCCAGCAGCGTGGGACTGCGGTGGGGGGAGCTGTTTTTT.

This chain connects TRBV6-1 to TRBJ2-2, with 8 positions matching TRBD1. Germline V gene lookup returns CDR1 MNHNS and CDR2 SASEGT. This CDR3 has 18 amino acids. Losses at the gene ends were 2 bases for V and 7 bases for J; bases not matched to a gene: 15. As DNA, the CDR3 is TGTGCCAGCAGTGAAAGGGGTCGGACCAGGGGGCCTAGCGGGGAGCTGTTTTTT. Translation: CASSERGRTRGPSGELFF.

This rearrangement joins TRBV2 to TRBJ2-3; 7 bases fit TRBD2. CDR1 is SNHLY, CDR2 FYNNEI, per germline. The CDR3 extends over 14 amino acids. Trimming at V came to 7 bases and at J to 4 bases, leaving 8 bases not matched to a gene. The CDR3 region is CASTLPGGADTQYF. The CDR3 nucleotides read TGTGCCAGCACCCTACCGGGGGGAGCAGATACGCAGTATTTT.

This chain connects TRBV3-1 (or the pseudogene TRBV3-2) to TRBJ1-5; no clear D. Germline CDR1 LGHDT, CDR2 YNNKEL (reference sequence). The V gene lost 5 bases and the J gene lost 7 bases, with 6 bases spanning the gap. The CDR3 is made up of 11 amino acids. The DNA for the CDR3 is TGTGCCAGCAGCGCTCGGCAGCCCCAGCATTTT. This codes for CASSARQPQHF.

This chain connects TRBV5-1 to TRBJ2-5; 13 nucleotides agree with TRBD2. The V segment lost 4 bases and the J segment 1 base; nucleotides outside the gene matches: 4. The germline V gene has CDR1 SGHRS and CDR2 YFSETQ. The CDR3 loop spans 16 amino acids. The CDR3 loop is CASSVRTSGGQETQYF. In nucleotides, the CDR3 is TGCGCCAGCAGCGTCAGGACTAGCGGGGGCCAAGAGACCCAGTACTTC.

The CDR3 spells CASSLRPGKEEAFF. The CDR3 DNA follows: TGTGCCAGCAGCTTGAGGCCGGGTAAGGAGGAAGCTTTCTTT. The rearrangement joins TRBV7-6 to TRBJ1-1; D ambiguous. The ends were cut back, 3 bases at V and 8 bases at J, with 16 bases in the middle. There are 14 residues in the CDR3. Germline V CDR1 and CDR2: SGHVS, FNYEAQ.

V usage is TRBV6-1 and J usage is TRBJ1-5, with TRBD1 identical over 9 bases. The CDR3 extends over 17 amino acids. Losses at the gene ends were 4 bases for V and 0 bases for J; bases not matched to a gene: 7. Germline lookup yields CDR1 MNHNS and CDR2 SASEGT. The CDR3 loop is CASSGTGTGYSNQPQHF. As DNA, the CDR3 is TGTGCCAGCAGTGGAACCGGGACAGGGTATAGCAATCAGCCCCAGCATTTT.

The chain recombines TRBV12-3 or TRBV12-4 with TRBJ2-3, with 11 bases matching TRBD1. There are 13 residues in the CDR3. V dropped 6 bases and J dropped 8; count of bases not matched to a gene: 4. In DNA, the CDR3 is TGTGCCAGCAGCAGAGGGACAGGGGGTACGCAGTATTTT. Protein: CASSRGTGGTQYF.

The gene calls are TRBV7-9 and TRBJ1-1, with D possibly matching TRBD1 (5 bases). Germline assignment: CDR1 SEHNR and CDR2 FQNEAQ (reference sequence). The CDR3 runs 15 residues. Trimming pared 5 bases from V and 4 bases from J, leaving 17 bases between. CDR3 nucleotides: TGTGCCAGCAGCCCCCCTGTGGGGGGAAGCACTGAAGCTTTCTTT. Amino acids: CASSPPVGGSTEAFF. Variable domain in full (rest from reference TRBV7-9 and TRBJ1-1): DTGVSQNPRHKITKRGQNVTFRCDPISEHNRLYWYRQTLGQGPEFLTYFQNEAQLEKSRLLSDRFSAERPKGSFSTLEIQRTEQGDSAMYLCASSPPVGGSTEAFFGQGTRLTVV.

The V call is TRBV7-3, the J call TRBJ2-1; 10 nucleotides agree with TRBD2. The CDR3 loop spans 18 amino acids. V shed 2 bases, J shed 0 bases, and the junction held 7 bases outside the gene matches. In germline, CDR1 is SGHTA, CDR2 FQGTGA. DNA of the CDR3: TGTGCCAGCAGCTTAGAGACTAGCGGGCGTAGCTCCTACAATGAGCAGTTCTTC. Residues: CASSLETSGRSSYNEQFF.

V and J are TRBV2 and TRBJ1-2; 7 bases fit TRBD1. The ends lost 2 bases at V and 6 bases at J; junction bases unmatched: 12. The CDR3 spans 16 residues. The germline gives CDR1 SNHLY, CDR2 FYNNEI. CDR3 sequence: CASSEQGVLYGDGYTF. CDR3 nucleotides: TGTGCCAGCAGTGAACAGGGGGTTCTCTATGGGGATGGCTACACCTTC.

The genes are TRBV5-6 and TRBJ1-1; possible D gene TRBD1, 5 bases. V was shortened by 4 bases and J by 4 bases, with 11 bases between the two germline ends. The CDR3 has 13 residues. Looked up from germline, CDR1 is SGHDT and CDR2 is YYEEEE. CDR3 DNA sequence: TGTGCCAGCAGCCCCGGGGGGGGCACTGAAGCTTTCTTT. Amino acid sequence: CASSPGGGTEAFF.

The table lists this clone with a few counts. This chain connects TRBV19 to TRBJ1-1, with 7 bases that match TRBD1. Germline V lookup: CDR1 LNHDA, CDR2 SQIVND (reference sequence). Trimming took 5 bases from V and 5 from J; bases not matched to a gene: 8. The CDR3 consists of 14 residues. The CDR3 here is CASSERQGRTEAFF. The CDR3 DNA sequence: TGTGCCAGTAGTGAACGACAGGGCCGGACTGAAGCTTTCTTT.

This clone was picked up a small number of times. The genes are TRBV29-1 and TRBJ2-7, with TRBD1 identical over 9 bases. Germline loops: CDR1 SQVTM, CDR2 ANQGSEA. V lost 6 bases and J lost 4; bases outside the gene matches: 10. The length of the CDR3 is 14 residues. Here the CDR3 reads CSVNSGTGFYEQYF. As DNA, the CDR3 is TGCAGCGTCAACTCCGGGACAGGGTTTTACGAGCAGTACTTC.

Regarding this clone: The sample holds other DNA sequences that translate to the same CDR3. The chain employs TRBV19 and TRBJ1-5, with 8 bases lining up with TRBD1. The V segment lost 3 bases and the J segment 7 bases; nucleotides outside the gene matches: 11. The CDR3 totals 16 residues. In germline, CDR1 is LNHDA, CDR2 SQIVND (reference sequence). This CDR3 is CASSIPGQGARQPQHF. The CDR3, as DNA: TGTGCCAGTAGTATCCCGGGGCAGGGGGCGCGGCAGCCCCAGCATTTT. Looking up the rest from reference TRBV19 and TRBJ1-5 gives the full variable domain: DGGITQSPKYLFRKEGQNVTLSCEQNLNHDAMYWYRQDPGQGLRLIYYSQIVNDFQKGDIAEGYSVSREKKESFPLTVTSAQKNPTAFYLCASSIPGQGARQPQHFGDGTRLSIL.

The V gene is TRBV14, the J gene TRBJ1-1; D uncertain. Germline V CDR1 and CDR2: SGHDN, FVKESK. V was shortened by 3 bases and J by 0 bases, with 11 bases between the two germline ends. The CDR3 covers 15 residues. CDR3 in amino acids: CASSHYLHMNTEAFF. The DNA for the CDR3 is TGTGCCAGCAGCCATTATCTCCACATGAACACTGAAGCTTTCTTT. The full variable domain, completed using reference TRBV14 and TRBJ1-1, is EAGVTQFPSHSVIEKGQTVTLRCDPISGHDNLYWYRRVMGKEIKFLLHFVKESKQDESGMPNNRFLAERTGGTYSTLKVQPAELEDSGVYFCASSHYLHMNTEAFFGQGTRLTVV.

This clone appeared a single time. V usage is TRBV2 and J usage is TRBJ2-7; 7 positions agree with TRBD1. This CDR3 contains 14 residues. Unmatched junction bases numbered 5, after V lost 6 bases and J lost 0 bases. Germline CDR1 and CDR2: SNHLY and FYNNEI. The CDR3 DNA sequence: TGTGCCAGCAGGGAACAGGGGCCCTCCTACGAGCAGTACTTC. Protein sequence: CASREQGPSYEQYF.

This clone was seen only once. CDR3 sequence: CASSLLAALDSPLHF. The DNA of the CDR3 is TGTGCCAGCAGTTTATTGGCGGCCCTTGATTCACCCCTCCACTTT. V is TRBV28 and J is TRBJ1-6; no reliable D call. V was trimmed by 1 base and J by 8 bases, leaving 12 bases between them. The CDR3 sequence is 15 residues long. The germline V gene encodes CDR1 MDHEN and CDR2 SYDVKM.

The V and J genes are TRBV10-2 and TRBJ2-7; D is possibly TRBD2 (6 bases). The CDR3 spans 13 residues. Germline assignment: CDR1 WSHSY and CDR2 SAAADI. The V end was cut by 10 bases, the J end by 3 bases, with 16 bases between. The CDR3 coding sequence is TGCGCCACCGCCGGGACTCCTATCTACGAGCAGTACTTC. It specifies CATAGTPIYEQYF.

V gene TRBV19 combines with J gene TRBJ1-6; 7 bases map to TRBD1. J gave up 7 bases and V 2 bases, and 2 bases lay outside the gene matches. This CDR3 region has 14 residues. Looked up from germline, CDR1 is LNHDA and CDR2 is SQIVND (reference sequence). The CDR3 here is CASSITGDNSPLHF. The CDR3 DNA follows: TGTGCCAGTAGTATAACAGGGGACAATTCACCCCTCCACTTT.